This passage covers 10 T cell receptor beta chains from one sample sequenced in a study of control samples from healthy donors and cancer patients (dated by TCRdb to between 2020 and 2021). Preparation of the library involved the immunoSEQ multiplex PCR assay. TCRdb limited this immuneACCESS table to in-frame rearrangements with V and J called. A share of clones is missing; checked studies link under half to unresolved V genes, and the rest is unexplained. The sample table contains tens of thousands of clones; only one count was recorded for around four fifths of them. Together, the top ten hold 15% to 20% of the sample. Sequencing used blood. The receptors come from a man aged 30-40 years in good health.

The chain is built from TRBV2 and TRBJ2-3; D unresolved. The CDR3 totals 15 residues. Germline V lookup: CDR1 SNHLY, CDR2 FYNNEI. V was trimmed by 7 bases and J by 4 bases, leaving 18 bases between them. The DNA of the CDR3 is TGTGCCAGCACCGAACTTAGGTCTTGGGCAGATACGCAGTATTTT. Translating gives CASTELRSWADTQYF.

V usage is TRBV28 and J usage is TRBJ1-4, with D tentatively TRBD1 (5 bases). Germline V CDR1 and CDR2: MDHEN, SYDVKM. Trimming pared 3 bases from V and 4 bases from J, leaving 15 bases between. CDR3 length equals 16 residues. CDR3 region: CASSFDQGMGNEKLFF. CDR3 bases: TGTGCCAGCAGTTTTGACCAGGGCATGGGTAATGAAAAACTGTTTTTT.

The V call is TRBV7-9, the J call TRBJ2-3, with D tentatively TRBD1 (6 bases). The CDR3 spans 14 residues. Germline CDR1 SEHNR, CDR2 FQNEAQ (reference sequence). V lost 4 bases and J 2 bases, leaving 10 bases between the germline ends. The CDR3 bases are TGTGCCAGCAGCTCGGACAGACTCACAGATACGCAGTATTTT. Its translation: CASSSDRLTDTQYF.

V usage is TRBV11-2 and J usage is TRBJ2-7, with 16 bases fitting TRBD2. The germline V gene encodes CDR1 SGHAT and CDR2 FQNNGV. There are 16 residues in the CDR3. Germline trimming cut 5 bases from V and 4 bases from J; bases unmatched to any gene: 5. The CDR3 loop is CASSARGLAGGYEQYF. DNA of the CDR3: TGTGCCAGCAGCGCAAGGGGACTAGCGGGGGGGTACGAGCAGTACTTC. Full variable domain (missing parts from reference TRBV11-2 and TRBJ2-7): EAGVAQSPRYKIIEKRQSVAFWCNPISGHATLYWYQQILGQGPKLLIQFQNNGVVDDSQLPKDRFSAERLKGVDSTLKIQPAKLEDSAVYLCASSARGLAGGYEQYFGPGTRLTVT.

The genes are TRBV11-2 and TRBJ1-5; D not resolved. CDR3 length: 13 residues. CDR1 and CDR2 from the germline V gene are SGHAT and FQNNGV. V gave up 1 base and J gave up 4 bases, with 5 bases separating them. The CDR3: CASSLVQNQPQHF. The CDR3 DNA follows: TGTGCCAGCAGCTTAGTACAGAATCAGCCCCAGCATTTT.

The chain uses TRBV2 and TRBJ1-6, with D uncertain. This CDR3 is 15 amino acids long. Trimming removed 3 bases at V and 9 bases at J, with 15 bases between. Germline lookup yields CDR1 SNHLY and CDR2 FYNNEI. The CDR3 sequence: CASSEVQRGSSPLHF. The DNA of the CDR3 is TGTGCCAGCAGTGAGGTACAGCGAGGTAGTTCACCCCTCCACTTT.

This chain joins TRBV5-4 and TRBJ2-4; D is possibly TRBD1 or TRBD2 (6 bases each). V was clipped by 0 bases and J by 2 bases, with 15 bases between them. The CDR3 has 17 amino acids. Germline-derived CDR1 and CDR2 are SGHNT and YYREEE (reference sequence). CDR3 sequence reads: CASSLVGGRGTKNIQYF. The CDR3 DNA is TGTGCCAGCAGCTTGGTTGGGGGGCGAGGAACCAAAAACATTCAGTACTTC.

The V gene is TRBV14, the J gene TRBJ1-6, with D possibly TRBD1 on 6 matching bases. Germline values: CDR1 SGHDN, CDR2 FVKESK. CDR3 length: 20 residues. V was pared by 2 bases and J by 0 bases, with 20 bases between. The CDR3 bases are TGTGCCAGCAGCCAACCTAACAGGGCCCTCAAGTTCTCCTATAATTCACCCCTCCACTTT. This encodes CASSQPNRALKFSYNSPLHF. Based on the CDR3 plus reference TRBV14 and TRBJ1-6, the full variable domain is EAGVTQFPSHSVIEKGQTVTLRCDPISGHDNLYWYRRVMGKEIKFLLHFVKESKQDESGMPNNRFLAERTGGTYSTLKVQPAELEDSGVYFCASSQPNRALKFSYNSPLHFGNGTRLTVT.

The chain is built from TRBV3-1 (or the pseudogene TRBV3-2) and TRBJ2-7; D unclear. The CDR3 runs to 16 residues. Trimming left V 2 bases short and J 9 bases short, with 23 bases between. Germline lookup yields CDR1 LGHDT and CDR2 YNNKEL (reference sequence). The CDR3 DNA follows: TGTGCCAGCAGCCAAATTCAGGTCTTGCGGAAATTGGGGCAGTACTTC. It codes for CASSQIQVLRKLGQYF.

This clone was seen more than once but under ten times. The V call is TRBV29-1, the J call TRBJ2-1; TRBD2 matches at 9 bases. The CDR3 length is 14 residues. The V segment lost 2 bases and the J segment 10 bases; nucleotides outside the gene matches: 9. Germline values: CDR1 SQVTM, CDR2 ANQGSEA. CDR3 DNA: TGCAGCGTTGAATTGCGGGGGGGCGGCGGGGAGCAGTTCTTC. Protein: CSVELRGGGGEQFF.